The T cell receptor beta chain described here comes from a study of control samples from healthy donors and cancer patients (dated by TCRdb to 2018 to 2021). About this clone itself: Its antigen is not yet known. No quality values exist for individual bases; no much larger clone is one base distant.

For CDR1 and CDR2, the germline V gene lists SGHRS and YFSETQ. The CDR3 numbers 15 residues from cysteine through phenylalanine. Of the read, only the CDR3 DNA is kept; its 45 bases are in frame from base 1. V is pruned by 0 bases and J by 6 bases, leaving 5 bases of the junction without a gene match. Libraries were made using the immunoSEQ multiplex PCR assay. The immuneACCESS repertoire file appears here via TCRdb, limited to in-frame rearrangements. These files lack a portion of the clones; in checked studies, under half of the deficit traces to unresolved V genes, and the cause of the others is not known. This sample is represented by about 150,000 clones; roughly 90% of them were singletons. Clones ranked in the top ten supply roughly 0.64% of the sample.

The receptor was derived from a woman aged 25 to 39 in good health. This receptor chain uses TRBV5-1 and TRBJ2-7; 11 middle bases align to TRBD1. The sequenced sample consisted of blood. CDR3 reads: CASSLVPDRGLEQYF. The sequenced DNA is TGCGCCAGCAGCTTGGTTCCGGACAGGGGGCTCGAGCAGTACTTC.